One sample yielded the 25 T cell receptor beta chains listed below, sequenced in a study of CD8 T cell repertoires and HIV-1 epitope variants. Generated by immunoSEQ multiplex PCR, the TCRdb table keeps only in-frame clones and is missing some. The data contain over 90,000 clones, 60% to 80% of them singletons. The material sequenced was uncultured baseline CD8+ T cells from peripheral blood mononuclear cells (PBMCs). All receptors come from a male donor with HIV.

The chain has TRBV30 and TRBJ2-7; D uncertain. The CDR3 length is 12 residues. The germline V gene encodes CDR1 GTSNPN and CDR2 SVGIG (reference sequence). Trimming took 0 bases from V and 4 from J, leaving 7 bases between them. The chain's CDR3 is CAWSVSIYEQYF. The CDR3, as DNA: TGTGCCTGGAGTGTGTCCATTTACGAGCAGTACTTC.

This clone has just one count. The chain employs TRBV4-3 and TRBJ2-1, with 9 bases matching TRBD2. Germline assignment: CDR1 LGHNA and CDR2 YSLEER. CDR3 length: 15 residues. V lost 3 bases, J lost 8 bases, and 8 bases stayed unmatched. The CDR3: CASSQDFSGGDEQFF. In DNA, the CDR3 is TGCGCCAGCAGCCAGGACTTTAGCGGGGGAGATGAGCAGTTCTTC.

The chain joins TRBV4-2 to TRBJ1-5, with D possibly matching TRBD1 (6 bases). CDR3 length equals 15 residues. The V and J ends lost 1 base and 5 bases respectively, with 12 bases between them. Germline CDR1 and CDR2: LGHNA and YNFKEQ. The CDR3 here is CASSQVWDIDQPQHF. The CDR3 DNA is TGTGCCAGCAGCCAAGTTTGGGACATCGATCAGCCCCAGCATTTT.

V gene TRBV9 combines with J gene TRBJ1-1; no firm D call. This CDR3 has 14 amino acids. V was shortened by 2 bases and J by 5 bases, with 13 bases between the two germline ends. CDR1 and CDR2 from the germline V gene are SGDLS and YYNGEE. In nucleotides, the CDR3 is TGTGCCAGCAGCGTTCTCGATATTGGAACTGAAGCTTTCTTT. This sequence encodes CASSVLDIGTEAFF.

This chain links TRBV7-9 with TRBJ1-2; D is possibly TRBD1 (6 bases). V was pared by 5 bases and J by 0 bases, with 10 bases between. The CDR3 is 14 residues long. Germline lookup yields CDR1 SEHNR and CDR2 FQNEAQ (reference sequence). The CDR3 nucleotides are TGTGCCAGCAGCCCCGGACAGTCTAACTATGGCTACACCTTC. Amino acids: CASSPGQSNYGYTF.

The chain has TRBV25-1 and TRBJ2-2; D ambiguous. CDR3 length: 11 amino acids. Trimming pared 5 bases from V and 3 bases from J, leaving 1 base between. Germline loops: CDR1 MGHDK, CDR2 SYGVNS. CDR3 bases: TGTGCCAGCAGTTACACCGGGGAGCTGTTTTTT. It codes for CASSYTGELFF. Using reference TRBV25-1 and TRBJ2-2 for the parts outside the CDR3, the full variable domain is EADIYQTPRYLVIGTGKKITLECSQTMGHDKMYWYQQDPGMELHLIHYSYGVNSTEKGDLSSESTVSRIRTEHFPLTLESARPSHTSQYLCASSYTGELFFGEGSRLTVL.

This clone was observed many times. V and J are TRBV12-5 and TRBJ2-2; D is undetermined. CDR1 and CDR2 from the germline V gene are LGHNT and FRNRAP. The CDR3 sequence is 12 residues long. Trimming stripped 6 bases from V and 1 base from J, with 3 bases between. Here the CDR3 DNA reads TGTGCTAGTGGCCAGAACACCGGGGAGCTGTTTTTT. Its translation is CASGQNTGELFF.

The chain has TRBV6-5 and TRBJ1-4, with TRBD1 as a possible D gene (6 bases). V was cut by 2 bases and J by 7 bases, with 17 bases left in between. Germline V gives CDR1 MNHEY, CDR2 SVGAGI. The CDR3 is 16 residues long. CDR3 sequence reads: CASSYRATGWGEKLFF. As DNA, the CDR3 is TGTGCCAGCAGTTACCGTGCTACAGGGTGGGGTGAAAAACTGTTTTTT.

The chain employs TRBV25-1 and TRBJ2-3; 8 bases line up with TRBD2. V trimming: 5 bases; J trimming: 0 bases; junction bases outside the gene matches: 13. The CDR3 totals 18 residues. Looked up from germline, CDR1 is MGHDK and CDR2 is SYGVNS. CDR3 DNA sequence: TGTGCCAGCAGTAGCACTAGCGGAGGACGGGGGAGCACAGATACGCAGTATTTT. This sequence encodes CASSSTSGGRGSTDTQYF.

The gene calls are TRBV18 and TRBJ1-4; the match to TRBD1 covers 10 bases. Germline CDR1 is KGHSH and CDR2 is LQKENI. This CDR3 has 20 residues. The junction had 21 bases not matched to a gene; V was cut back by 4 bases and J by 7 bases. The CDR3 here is CASSLRSPGQGMSLGEKLFF. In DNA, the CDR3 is TGTGCCAGCTCACTTAGATCTCCGGGACAGGGGATGTCTTTAGGTGAAAAACTGTTTTTT.

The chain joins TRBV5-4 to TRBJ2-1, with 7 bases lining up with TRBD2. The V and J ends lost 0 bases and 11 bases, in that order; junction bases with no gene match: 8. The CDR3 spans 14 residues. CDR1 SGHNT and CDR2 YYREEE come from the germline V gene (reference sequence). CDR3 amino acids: CASSLAGEGRKQFF. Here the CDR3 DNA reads TGTGCCAGCAGCTTGGCCGGGGAGGGGCGTAAGCAGTTCTTC.

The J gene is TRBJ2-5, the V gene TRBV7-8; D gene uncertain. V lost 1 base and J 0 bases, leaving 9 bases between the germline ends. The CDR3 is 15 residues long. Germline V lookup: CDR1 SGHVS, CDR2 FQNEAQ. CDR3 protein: CASSLGLPNQETQYF. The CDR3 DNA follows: TGTGCCAGCAGCTTAGGCCTACCTAACCAAGAGACCCAGTACTTC. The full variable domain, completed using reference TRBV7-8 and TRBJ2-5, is GAGVSQSPRYKVAKRGQDVALRCDPISGHVSLFWYQQALGQGPEFLTYFQNEAQLDKSGLPSDRFFAERPEGSVSTLKIQRTQQEDSAVYLCASSLGLPNQETQYFGPGTRLLVL.

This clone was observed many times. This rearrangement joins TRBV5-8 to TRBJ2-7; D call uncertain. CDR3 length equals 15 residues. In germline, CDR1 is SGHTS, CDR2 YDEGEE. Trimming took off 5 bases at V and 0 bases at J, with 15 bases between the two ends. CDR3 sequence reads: CASSSQSPSSYEQYF. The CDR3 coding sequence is TGTGCCAGCAGTTCACAGAGCCCCAGCTCCTACGAGCAGTACTTC.

As DNA, the CDR3 is TGTGCCAGCAGCTCGGGACGTATCGTAACACCCCTCCACTTT. It is translated as CASSSGRIVTPLHF. This chain joins TRBV5-4 and TRBJ1-6, with D possibly being TRBD1 (5 bases). Per the germline V gene, CDR1 is SGHNT and CDR2 is YYREEE (reference sequence). Deletions cut 3 bases from V and 11 bases from J, with 15 bases between. The CDR3 spans 14 residues.

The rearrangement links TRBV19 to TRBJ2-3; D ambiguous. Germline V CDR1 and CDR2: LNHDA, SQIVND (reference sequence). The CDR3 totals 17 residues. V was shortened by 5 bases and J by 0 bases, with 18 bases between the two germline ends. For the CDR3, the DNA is TGTGCCAGTAGTTCACGGGTCCAGAAAACTAGCACAGATACGCAGTATTTT. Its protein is CASSSRVQKTSTDTQYF.

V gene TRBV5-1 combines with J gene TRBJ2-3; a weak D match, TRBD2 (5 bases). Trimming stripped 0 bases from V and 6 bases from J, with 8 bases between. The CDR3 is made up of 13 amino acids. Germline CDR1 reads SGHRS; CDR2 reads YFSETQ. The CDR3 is CASSLAWRDTQYF. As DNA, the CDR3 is TGCGCCAGCAGCTTGGCCTGGAGGGATACGCAGTATTTT.

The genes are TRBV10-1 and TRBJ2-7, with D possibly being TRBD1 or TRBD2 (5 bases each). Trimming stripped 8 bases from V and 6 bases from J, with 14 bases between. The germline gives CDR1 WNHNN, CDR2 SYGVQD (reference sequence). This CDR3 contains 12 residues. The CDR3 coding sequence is TGCGCCAGCTCCCGACGGGGCGGCGAGCAGTACTTC. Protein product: CASSRRGGEQYF.

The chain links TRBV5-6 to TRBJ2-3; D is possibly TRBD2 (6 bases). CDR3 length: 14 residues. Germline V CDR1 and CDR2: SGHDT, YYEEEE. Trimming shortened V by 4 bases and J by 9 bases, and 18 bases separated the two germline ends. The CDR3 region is CASSRGVGEETQYF. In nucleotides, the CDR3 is TGTGCCAGCAGCCGAGGGGTCGGGGAGGAGACGCAGTATTTT.

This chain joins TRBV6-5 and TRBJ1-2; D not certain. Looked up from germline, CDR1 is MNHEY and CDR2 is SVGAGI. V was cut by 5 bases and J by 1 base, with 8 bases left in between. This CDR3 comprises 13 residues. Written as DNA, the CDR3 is TGTGCCAGCAGTGAAGCGGTTAACTATGGCTACACCTTC. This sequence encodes CASSEAVNYGYTF.

The CDR3 DNA reads as TGTGCCAGCAGCTCACCGGGCCTTGGGGCGCGAGAGCAGTACTTC. Translating gives CASSSPGLGAREQYF. The V call is TRBV5-4, the J call TRBJ2-7; D may be TRBD1 (5 bases). CDR3 length equals 15 residues. CDR1 and CDR2 (germline): SGHNT, YYREEE (reference sequence). The ends were cut back, 3 bases at V and 7 bases at J, with 20 bases in the middle.

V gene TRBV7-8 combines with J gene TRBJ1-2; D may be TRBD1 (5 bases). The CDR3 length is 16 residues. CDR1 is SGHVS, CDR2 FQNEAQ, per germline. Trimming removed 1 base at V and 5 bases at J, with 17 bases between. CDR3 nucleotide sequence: TGTGCCAGCAGCTTAGTTAATGCAGGGTCACAATATGGCTACACCTTC. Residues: CASSLVNAGSQYGYTF.

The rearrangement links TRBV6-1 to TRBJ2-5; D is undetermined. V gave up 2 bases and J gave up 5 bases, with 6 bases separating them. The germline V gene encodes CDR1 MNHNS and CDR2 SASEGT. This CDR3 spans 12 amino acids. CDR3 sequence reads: CASSELGETQYF. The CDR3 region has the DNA TGTGCCAGCAGTGAATTGGGGGAGACCCAGTACTTC.

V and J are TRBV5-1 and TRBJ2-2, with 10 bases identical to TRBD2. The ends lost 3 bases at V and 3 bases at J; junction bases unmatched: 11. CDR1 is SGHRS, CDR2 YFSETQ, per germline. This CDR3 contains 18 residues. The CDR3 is CASSSPSGGRGDTGELFF. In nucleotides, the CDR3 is TGCGCCAGCAGCTCCCCTAGCGGGGGAAGGGGGGACACCGGGGAGCTGTTTTTT.

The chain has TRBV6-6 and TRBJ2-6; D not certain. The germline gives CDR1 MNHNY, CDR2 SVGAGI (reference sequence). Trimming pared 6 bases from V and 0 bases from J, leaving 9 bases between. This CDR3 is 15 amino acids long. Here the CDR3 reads CASSHYISGANVLTF. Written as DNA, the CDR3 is TGTGCCAGCAGCCATTATATCTCTGGGGCCAACGTCCTGACTTTC.

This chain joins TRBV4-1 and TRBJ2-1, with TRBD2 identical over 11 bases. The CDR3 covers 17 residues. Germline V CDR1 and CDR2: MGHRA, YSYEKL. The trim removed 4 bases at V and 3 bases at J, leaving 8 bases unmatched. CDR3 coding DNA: TGCGCCAGCAGCCCAGGACTAGCGGGTTCATACTACAATGAGCAGTTCTTC. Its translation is CASSPGLAGSYYNEQFF.